These 10 T cell receptor beta chains came from one sample sequenced in a study of tumor-infiltrating lymphocytes in primary liver carcinoma. Starting material of roughly 0.45 ug total RNA yielded TCR beta cDNA via a constant-region primer. Generation of the TCR beta libraries relied on three nested multiplex PCR rounds using slightly modified ARM-PCR. The study ran its first two PCR rounds for roughly 10 cycles each, using TRBV1-TRBV30 forward primers and a C-beta reverse primer. MiXCR was run by TCRdb on the multiplex PCR reads, yielding one entry per CDR3 protein. This repertoire shows about 120,000 distinct CDR3 sequences, around 65% found once; its top ten account for 8.1%. Unsorted bulk tissue (roughly 19-31 mg) underwent RNA and DNA co-extraction. Sample: tumor-adjacent normal liver tissue. The source of these receptors is a woman aged 60 to 75 with primary liver carcinoma and hepatitis B virus infection.

Points on this clonotype: A much larger clone is a single base away; this may be a read error. The rearrangement uses TRBV13 and TRBJ2-5; 8 bases line up with TRBD2. Trimming took 5 bases from V and 3 from J; bases not matched to a gene: 8. The CDR3 contains 15 residues. From germline, CDR1 is PRHDT and CDR2 FYEKMQ (reference sequence). CDR3 sequence reads: CASSPSGGYKETQYF. CDR3 coding DNA: TGTGCCAGCAGCCCCTCGGGGGGGTACAAAGAGACCCAGTACTTC.

The rearrangement uses TRBV4-2 and TRBJ2-7; D possibly corresponds to TRBD2 (5 bases). The CDR3 spans 13 residues. Germline V CDR1 and CDR2: LGHNA, YNFKEQ. In DNA, the CDR3 is TGTGGCAACAGCCAAGAGCGGCTCGGCGAGCAGTACTTC. Translated: CGNSQERLGEQYF.

With respect to this clonotype: One end of the junction is discordant with germline, which a read error may explain. The V call is TRBV7-9, the J call TRBJ2-5; TRBD1 matches at 7 bases. CDR1 and CDR2 from the germline V gene are SEHNR and FQNEAQ (reference sequence). The CDR3 loop spans 15 amino acids. The CDR3 sequence is CASSLSGQPQDTQYF. CDR3 in DNA: TGTGCCAGCAGCTTATCGGGACAGCCGCAAGACACCCAGTACTTC.

On this clonotype itself: At one boundary the junction diverges from the germline segment, which might be a read error. The chain carries TRBV4-1 and TRBJ2-7; TRBD1 agrees at 7 bases. CDR1 and CDR2 (germline): MGHRA, YSYEKL. The CDR3 covers 16 residues. The CDR3 sequence is CASSQSRGPSSYKQYF. Here the CDR3 DNA reads TGCGCCAGCAGCCAAAGTAGGGGGCCTAGCTCCTACAAGCAGTACTTC.

On this clonotype: This may arise from a read error, as a much more abundant clone is one base away. This sequence joins TRBV30 and TRBJ1-6; D unresolved. V shed 2 bases and J shed 18 bases, with 20 bases lying between them. This CDR3 is built from 13 residues. In germline, CDR1 is GTSNPN, CDR2 SVGIG (reference sequence). The CDR3 sequence is CAWSTAGFGVGHF. The CDR3 DNA is TGTGCCTGGAGTACGGCCGGCTTTGGGGTTGGCCACTTT.

With respect to this clonotype: One junction end disagrees with the germline gene, perhaps due to a read error. The rearrangement uses TRBV11-3 and TRBJ2-5; 12 positions match TRBD1. This CDR3 is 15 amino acids long. From germline, CDR1 is SGHNT and CDR2 YENEEA. The CDR3 spells CASSPGTGGVETQYF. Written as DNA, the CDR3 is TGTGCCAGCAGTCCCGGGACAGGGGGCGTGGAGACCCAATACTTC.

This clonotype has a handful of counts. This could be a read error, since a much larger clone is one nucleotide away. The CDR3 protein is CASSLDSAMQHF. In DNA form, the CDR3 reads TGTGCCAGCAGCTTGGATAGCGCAATGCAGCATTTT. V and J are TRBV5-4 and TRBJ2-3; no firm D call. The J call may be wrong; the DNA end is better matched by TRBJ1-5. The CDR3 totals 12 residues. Germline-derived CDR1 and CDR2 are SGHNT and YYREEE (reference sequence).

In this sample, this clonotype is medium-sized. The chain is built from TRBV29-1 and TRBJ1-2, with D perhaps matching TRBD1 (6 bases). The CDR3 is 14 amino acids. The germline V and J ends were trimmed by 4 bases and 3 bases, with 15 bases remaining between them. CDR1 is SQVTM, CDR2 ANQGSEA, per germline. The CDR3: CSVGGGQKDYGYTF. CDR3 in DNA: TGCAGCGTTGGGGGGGGACAAAAGGACTATGGCTACACCTTC.

A word on this clonotype: Given a much more abundant clone one base away, this may be a read error. The CDR3 DNA sequence: TGTGTCACCAGTGATTCTAGCGGGAGTAGTAGGTCCTACAATGAGCAGTTCTTC. It is translated as CVTSDSSGSSRSYNEQFF. V gene TRBV24-1 combines with J gene TRBJ2-1, with 10 bases matching TRBD2. From germline, CDR1 is KGHDR and CDR2 SFDVKD. The CDR3 contains 18 residues.

The chain joins TRBV28 to TRBJ2-7, with D possibly being TRBD2 (5 bases). The germline V gene has CDR1 MDHEN and CDR2 SYDVKM. CDR3 length: 14 residues. V gave up 2 bases and J gave up 7 bases, with 15 bases separating them. In nucleotides, the CDR3 is TGTGCCAGCAGTTTAATTCAAGAGGGCAGTGAGCAGTACTTC. As protein: CASSLIQEGSEQYF.